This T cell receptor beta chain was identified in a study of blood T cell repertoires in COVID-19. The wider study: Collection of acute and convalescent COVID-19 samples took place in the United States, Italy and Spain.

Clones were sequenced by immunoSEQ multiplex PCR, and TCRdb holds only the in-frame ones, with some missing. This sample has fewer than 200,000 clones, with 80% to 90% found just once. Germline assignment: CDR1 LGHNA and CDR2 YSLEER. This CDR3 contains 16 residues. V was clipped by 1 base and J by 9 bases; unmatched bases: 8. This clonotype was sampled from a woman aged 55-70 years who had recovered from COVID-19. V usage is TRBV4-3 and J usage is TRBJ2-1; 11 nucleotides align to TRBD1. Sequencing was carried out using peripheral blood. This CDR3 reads CASSQGDGDRGAEQFF. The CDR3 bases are TGCGCCAGCAGCCAAGGGGATGGGGACAGGGGGGCTGAGCAGTTCTTC.